This TCR beta chain was identified in a study of graft-versus-host responses after intestinal transplantation. At the level of the study: Induction using anti-thymocyte globulin, followed by tacrolimus and steroids for 3 to 4 years, was given to all recipients. Findings and limits, study-wide: Graft-donor T cell macrochimerism coincided with high graft-versus-host to host-versus-graft clonal ratios in allografts. Recipient marrow showed GvH clones, some seen first in ileum or blood.

Only in-frame clones appear in the TCRdb table, and some are missing; sequencing was by immunoSEQ multiplex PCR. The data show 85,000 to 100,000 clones, about 92% seen once. With regard to this clone: The target antigen is unknown.

CDR1 and CDR2 (germline): SGHDT, YYEEEE. Trimming shortened V by 4 bases and J by 7 bases, and 12 bases separated the two germline ends. There are 12 residues in the CDR3. The receptor was isolated from a human donor who received an intestinal transplant. V usage is TRBV5-6 and J usage is TRBJ2-7; TRBD2 is a possible D gene (6 bases). Sequencing was performed on unstimulated CD8+ T cells sorted from spleen or lymph node cells, taken before intestinal transplant. The CDR3 region is CASSGAAGEQYF. CDR3 DNA sequence: TGTGCCAGCAGCGGGGCGGCGGGGGAGCAGTACTTC.